The 9 T cell receptor beta chains below come from one sample, sequenced in a study of T-cell memory formation after mild COVID-19. TCRdb reprocessed the 5' RACE reads via MiXCR and lists one record per CDR3 protein. Of roughly 240,000 distinct CDR3 sequences in the sample, 15% to 20% were seen once. What was sequenced was PBMCs or a T cell subset sorted from them (not recorded which). Receptors were obtained from a young man who had mild COVID-19 (a few samples of this study predate the infection). Cell type and time point are not known.

This clonotype occurred a few times. The chain employs TRBV7-2 and TRBJ2-1; D may match TRBD1 or TRBD2 (5 bases each). CDR3 length: 17 amino acids. In germline, CDR1 is SGHTA, CDR2 FQGNSA. Trimming took off 1 base at V and 8 bases at J, with 21 bases between the two ends. The CDR3 DNA follows: TGTGCCAGCAGCTTAGTTCGGGGCCGGGTGGGGCTCTATGAGCAGTTCTTC. Its translation: CASSLVRGRVGLYEQFF.

This clonotype was detected many times. The chain is built from TRBV12-3 or TRBV12-4 and TRBJ2-3, with D unresolved. The V and J ends lost 5 bases and 5 bases respectively, with 11 bases between them. There are 13 residues in the CDR3. CDR3 loop: CASSLLRRDTQYF. For the CDR3, the DNA is TGTGCCAGCAGTCTATTGAGAAGAGATACGCAGTATTTT.

The gene calls are TRBV27 and TRBJ1-2, with no clear D. The V and J ends lost 2 bases and 4 bases respectively, with 14 bases between them. The CDR3 consists of 15 residues. Germline CDR1 reads MNHEY; CDR2 reads SMNVEV (reference sequence). Here the CDR3 reads CASSLRFPGGYGYTF. The CDR3 nucleotides read TGTGCCAGCAGTTTACGGTTCCCCGGCGGCTATGGCTACACCTTC.

V gene TRBV4-3 combines with J gene TRBJ1-4; unclear D gene. With 0 bases removed from V and 0 bases from J, the gap between germline ends came to 14 bases. The CDR3 is 18 amino acids. CDR1 and CDR2 (germline): LGHNA, YSLEER. In DNA, the CDR3 is TGCGCCAGCAGCCAAGATCTGTCGGGCTATGCAACTAATGAAAAACTGTTTTTT. It yields the protein CASSQDLSGYATNEKLFF.

This sequence joins TRBV7-6 and TRBJ2-2; D might be TRBD2 (6 bases). The CDR3 loop spans 15 amino acids. The germline gives CDR1 SGHVS, CDR2 FNYEAQ. The V end lost 5 bases, the J end lost 11 bases, and 21 bases lay between the germline ends. This chain's CDR3 is CASSNGLHEWSELFF. Written as DNA, the CDR3 is TGTGCCAGCAGCAACGGACTACACGAATGGAGTGAGCTGTTTTTT.

V is TRBV27 and J is TRBJ2-7; TRBD1 matches 7 bases. Germline lookup yields CDR1 MNHEY and CDR2 SMNVEV (reference sequence). Trimming took 8 bases from V and 5 from J; bases not matched to a gene: 9. This CDR3 spans 13 amino acids. The CDR3 DNA follows: TGTGCCAGCGGGTCGGACAGGTCCCACGAGCAGTACTTC. It codes for CASGSDRSHEQYF.

V gene TRBV20-1 combines with J gene TRBJ2-1; D perhaps matches TRBD2 (6 bases). Looked up from germline, CDR1 is DFQATT and CDR2 is SNEGSKA (reference sequence). This CDR3 has 10 residues. CDR3 nucleotide sequence: TGCAGCATCCGGGGGAACGAGCAGTTCTTC. Translating it yields CSIRGNEQFF.

This clonotype was counted a few times. The V and J genes are TRBV12-3 or TRBV12-4 and TRBJ2-3; 12 nucleotides match TRBD2. J was trimmed by 5 bases and V by 5 bases; bases with no gene match: 8. The CDR3 sequence is 16 residues long. The CDR3: CASSAPSGGGVDTQYF. The CDR3 DNA reads TGTGCCAGCAGTGCCCCTAGCGGGGGGGGTGTAGATACGCAGTATTTT.

This clonotype was seen more than once but under ten times. This rearrangement joins TRBV18 to TRBJ1-4, with 9 bases lining up with TRBD1. Germline CDR1 and CDR2: KGHSH and LQKENI. The CDR3 sequence is 15 residues long. J gave up 7 bases and V 2 bases, and 5 bases lay outside the gene matches. The CDR3 here is CASSPNPDRGEKLFF. The DNA for the CDR3 is TGTGCCAGCTCACCAAATCCGGACAGGGGTGAAAAACTGTTTTTT.